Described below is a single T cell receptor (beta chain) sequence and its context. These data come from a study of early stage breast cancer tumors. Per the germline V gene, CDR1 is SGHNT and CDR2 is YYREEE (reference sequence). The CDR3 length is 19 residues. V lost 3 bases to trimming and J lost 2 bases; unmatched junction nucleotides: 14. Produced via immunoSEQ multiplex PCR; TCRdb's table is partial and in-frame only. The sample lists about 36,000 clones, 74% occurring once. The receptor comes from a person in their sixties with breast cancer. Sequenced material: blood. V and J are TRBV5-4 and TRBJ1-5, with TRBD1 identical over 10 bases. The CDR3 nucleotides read TGTGCCAGCAGCTCTCGGTGGGGACAGGGGTGTAAGGGCAATCAGCCCCAGCATTTT. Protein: CASSSRWGQGCKGNQPQHF. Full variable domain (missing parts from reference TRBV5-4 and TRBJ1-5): ETGVTQSPTHLIKTRGQQVTLRCSSQSGHNTVSWYQQALGQGPQFIFQYYREEENGRGNFPPRFSGLQFPNYSSELNVNALELDDSALYLCASSSRWGQGCKGNQPQHFGDGTRLSIL.